The clone carrying this T cell receptor beta chain was counted only a few times. Antigen unknown. This entry comes from a study of T cell repertoires in cytomegalovirus infection. The CDR3 totals 16 residues. The V end lost 0 bases, the J end lost 3 bases, and 15 bases lay between the germline ends. In TCRdb, the reads were re-called with MiXCR into one record per CDR3 protein. The sample shows about 78,000 distinct CDR3 sequences, roughly 40% of them seen only once. The source was CD8+ T cells from cultured PBMCs, collected from culture after CMV antigen stimulation. V is TRBV12-3 or TRBV12-4 and J is TRBJ2-7; D is perhaps TRBD1 or TRBD2 (5 bases each). This receptor was identified in a human donor in good health (CMV status not recorded). Some clones in this sample may be carry-over from other donors' samples. Written as DNA, the CDR3 is TGTGCCAGCAGTTTAGCGCCCGTGGGGGAACTCTACGAGCAGTACTTC. Its translation is CASSLAPVGELYEQYF.